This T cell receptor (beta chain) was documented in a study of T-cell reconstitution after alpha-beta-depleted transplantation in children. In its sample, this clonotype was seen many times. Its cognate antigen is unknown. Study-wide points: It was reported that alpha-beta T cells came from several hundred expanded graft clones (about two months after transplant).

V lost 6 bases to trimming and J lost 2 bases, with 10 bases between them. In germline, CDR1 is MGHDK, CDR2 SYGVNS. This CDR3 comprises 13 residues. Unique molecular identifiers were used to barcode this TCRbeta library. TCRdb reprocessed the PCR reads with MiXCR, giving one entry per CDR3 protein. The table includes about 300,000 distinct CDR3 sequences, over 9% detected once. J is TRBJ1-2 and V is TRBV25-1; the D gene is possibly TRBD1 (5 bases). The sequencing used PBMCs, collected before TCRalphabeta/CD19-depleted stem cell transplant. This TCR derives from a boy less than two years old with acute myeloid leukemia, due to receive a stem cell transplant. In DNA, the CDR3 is TGTGCCAGCAGCTCATGGGGGAACTATGGCTACACCTTC. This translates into CASSSWGNYGYTF.